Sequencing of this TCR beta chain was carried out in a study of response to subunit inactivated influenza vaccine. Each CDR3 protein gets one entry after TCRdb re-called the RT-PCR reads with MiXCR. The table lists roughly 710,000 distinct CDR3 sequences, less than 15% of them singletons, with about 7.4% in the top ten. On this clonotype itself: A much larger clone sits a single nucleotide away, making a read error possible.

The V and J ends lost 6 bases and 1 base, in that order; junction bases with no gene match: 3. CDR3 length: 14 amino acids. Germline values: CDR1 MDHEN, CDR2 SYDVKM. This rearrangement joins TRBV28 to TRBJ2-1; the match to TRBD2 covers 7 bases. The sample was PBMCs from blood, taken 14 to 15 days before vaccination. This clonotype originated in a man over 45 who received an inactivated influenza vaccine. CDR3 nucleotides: TGTGCCAGCAGCGCCGGGGGGTCCTACAATGAGCAGTTCTTC. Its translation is CASSAGGSYNEQFF.